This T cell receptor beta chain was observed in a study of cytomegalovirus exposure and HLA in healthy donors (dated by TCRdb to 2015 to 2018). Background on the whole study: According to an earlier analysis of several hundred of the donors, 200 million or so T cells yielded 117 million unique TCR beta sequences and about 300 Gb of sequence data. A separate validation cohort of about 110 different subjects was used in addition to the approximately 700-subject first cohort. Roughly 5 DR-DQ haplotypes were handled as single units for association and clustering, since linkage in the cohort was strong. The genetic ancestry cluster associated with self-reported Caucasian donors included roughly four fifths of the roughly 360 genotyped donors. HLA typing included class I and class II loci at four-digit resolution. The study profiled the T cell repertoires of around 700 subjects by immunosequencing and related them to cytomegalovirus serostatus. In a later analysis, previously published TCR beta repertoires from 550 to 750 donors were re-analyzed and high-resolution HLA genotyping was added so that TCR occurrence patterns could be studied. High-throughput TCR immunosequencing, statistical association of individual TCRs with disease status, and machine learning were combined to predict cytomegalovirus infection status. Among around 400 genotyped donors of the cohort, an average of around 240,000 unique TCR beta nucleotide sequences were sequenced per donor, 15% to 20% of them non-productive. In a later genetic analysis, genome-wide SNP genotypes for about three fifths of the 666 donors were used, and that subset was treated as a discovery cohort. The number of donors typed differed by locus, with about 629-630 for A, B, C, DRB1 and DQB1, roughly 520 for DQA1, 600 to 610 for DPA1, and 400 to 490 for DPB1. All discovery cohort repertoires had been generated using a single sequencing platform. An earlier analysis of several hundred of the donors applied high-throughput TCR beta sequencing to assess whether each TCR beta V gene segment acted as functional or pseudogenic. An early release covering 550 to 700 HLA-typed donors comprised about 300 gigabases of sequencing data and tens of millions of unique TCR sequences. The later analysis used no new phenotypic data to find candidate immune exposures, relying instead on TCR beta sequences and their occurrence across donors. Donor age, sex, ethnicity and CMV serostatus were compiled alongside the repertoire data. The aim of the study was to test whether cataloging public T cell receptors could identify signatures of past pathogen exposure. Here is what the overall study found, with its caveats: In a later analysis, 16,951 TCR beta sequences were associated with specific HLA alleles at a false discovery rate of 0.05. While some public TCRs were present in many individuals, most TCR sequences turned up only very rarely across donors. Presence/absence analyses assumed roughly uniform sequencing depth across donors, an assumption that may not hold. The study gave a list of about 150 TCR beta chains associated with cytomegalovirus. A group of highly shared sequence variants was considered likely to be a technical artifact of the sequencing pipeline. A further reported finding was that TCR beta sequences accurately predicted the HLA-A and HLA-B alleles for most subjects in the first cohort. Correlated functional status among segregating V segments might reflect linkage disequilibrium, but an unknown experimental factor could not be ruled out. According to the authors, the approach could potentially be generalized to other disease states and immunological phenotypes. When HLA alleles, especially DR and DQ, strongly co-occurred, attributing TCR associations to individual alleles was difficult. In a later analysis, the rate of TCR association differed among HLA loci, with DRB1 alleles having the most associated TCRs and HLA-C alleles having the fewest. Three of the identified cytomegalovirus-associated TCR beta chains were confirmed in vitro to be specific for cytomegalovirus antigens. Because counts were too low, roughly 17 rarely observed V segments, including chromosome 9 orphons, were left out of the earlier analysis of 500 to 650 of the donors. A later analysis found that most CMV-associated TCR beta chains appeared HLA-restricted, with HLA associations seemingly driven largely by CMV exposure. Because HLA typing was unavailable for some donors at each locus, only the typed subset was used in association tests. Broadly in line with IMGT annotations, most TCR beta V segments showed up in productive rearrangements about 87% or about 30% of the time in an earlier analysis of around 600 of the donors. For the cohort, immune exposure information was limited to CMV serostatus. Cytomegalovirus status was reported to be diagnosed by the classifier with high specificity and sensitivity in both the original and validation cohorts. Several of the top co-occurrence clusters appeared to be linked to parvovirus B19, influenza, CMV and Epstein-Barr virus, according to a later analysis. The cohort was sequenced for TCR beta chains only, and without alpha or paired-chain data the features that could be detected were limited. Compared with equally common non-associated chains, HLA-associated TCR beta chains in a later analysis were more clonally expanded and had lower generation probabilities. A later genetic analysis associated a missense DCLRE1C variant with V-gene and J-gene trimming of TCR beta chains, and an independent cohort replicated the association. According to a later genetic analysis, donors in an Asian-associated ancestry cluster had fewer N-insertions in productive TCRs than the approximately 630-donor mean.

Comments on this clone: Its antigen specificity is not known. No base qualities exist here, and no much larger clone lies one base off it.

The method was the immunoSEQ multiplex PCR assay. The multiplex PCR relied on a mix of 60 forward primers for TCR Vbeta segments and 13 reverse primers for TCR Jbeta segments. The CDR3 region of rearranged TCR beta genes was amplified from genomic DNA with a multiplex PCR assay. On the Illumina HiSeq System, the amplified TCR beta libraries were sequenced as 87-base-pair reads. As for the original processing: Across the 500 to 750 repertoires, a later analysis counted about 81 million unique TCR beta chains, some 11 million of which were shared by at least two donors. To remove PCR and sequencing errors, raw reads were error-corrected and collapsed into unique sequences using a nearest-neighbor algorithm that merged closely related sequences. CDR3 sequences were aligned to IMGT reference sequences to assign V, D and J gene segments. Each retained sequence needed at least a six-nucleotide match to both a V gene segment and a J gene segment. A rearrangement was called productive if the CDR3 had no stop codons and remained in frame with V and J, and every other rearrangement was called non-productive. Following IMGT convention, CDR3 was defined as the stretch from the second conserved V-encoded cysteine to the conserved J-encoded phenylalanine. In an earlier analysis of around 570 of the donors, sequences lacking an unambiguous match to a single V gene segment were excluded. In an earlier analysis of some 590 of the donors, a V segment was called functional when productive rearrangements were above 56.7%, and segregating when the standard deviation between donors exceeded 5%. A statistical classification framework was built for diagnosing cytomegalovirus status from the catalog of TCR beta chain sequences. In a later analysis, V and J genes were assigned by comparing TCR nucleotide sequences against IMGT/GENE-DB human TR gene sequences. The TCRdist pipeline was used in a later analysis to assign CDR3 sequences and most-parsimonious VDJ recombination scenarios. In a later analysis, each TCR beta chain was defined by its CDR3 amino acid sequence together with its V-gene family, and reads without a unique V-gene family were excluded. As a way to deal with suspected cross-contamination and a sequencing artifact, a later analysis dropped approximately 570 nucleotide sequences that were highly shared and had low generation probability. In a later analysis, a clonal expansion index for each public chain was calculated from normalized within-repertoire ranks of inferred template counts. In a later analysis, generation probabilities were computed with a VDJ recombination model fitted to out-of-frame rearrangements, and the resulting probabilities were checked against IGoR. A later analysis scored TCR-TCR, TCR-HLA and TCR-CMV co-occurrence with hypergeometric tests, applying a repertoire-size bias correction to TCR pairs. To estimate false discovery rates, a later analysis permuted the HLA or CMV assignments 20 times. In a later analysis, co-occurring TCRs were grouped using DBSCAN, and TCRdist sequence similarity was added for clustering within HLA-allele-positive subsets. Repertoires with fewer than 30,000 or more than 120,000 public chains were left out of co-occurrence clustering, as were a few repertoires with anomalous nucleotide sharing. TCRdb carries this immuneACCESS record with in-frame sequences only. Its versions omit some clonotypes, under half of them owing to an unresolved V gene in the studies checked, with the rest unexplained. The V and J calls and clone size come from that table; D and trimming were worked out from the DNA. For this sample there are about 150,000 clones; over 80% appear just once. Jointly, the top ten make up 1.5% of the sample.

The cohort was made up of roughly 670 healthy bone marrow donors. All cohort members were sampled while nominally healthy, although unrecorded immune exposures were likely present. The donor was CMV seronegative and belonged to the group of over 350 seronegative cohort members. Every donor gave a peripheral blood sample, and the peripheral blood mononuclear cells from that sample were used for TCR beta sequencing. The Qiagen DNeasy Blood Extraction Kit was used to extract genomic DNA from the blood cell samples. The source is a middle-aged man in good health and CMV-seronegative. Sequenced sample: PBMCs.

The sequence in DNA is TGCAGCCTCCTATGGTCCGGGAACTCCTACAATGAGCAGTTCTTC. Translated, it gives CSLLWSGNSYNEQFF. The receptor chain draws on TRBV29-1 and TRBJ2-1; TRBD2 is possibly the D segment (5 matching bases). From its cysteine to its phenylalanine, the CDR3 spans 15 amino acids. The CDR3 DNA has 45 bases and is translated from base 1. V loses 8 bases, J loses 0 bases, and the germline ends lie 17 bases apart. Reading the germline V gene gives CDR1 SQVTM and CDR2 ANQGSEA.